A single sample is the source of the 10 T cell receptor beta chains below, sequenced in a study of regulatory T cells in long-lasting Graves disease (dated by TCRdb to the early 2020s). The sample's time point, from its label and the paper: persistent/refractory GD, antithyroid drugs over 5 years with positive TRAb. For both TCR sequencing and RNA sequencing, RNA was extracted from PBMCs using TRIzol. Library preparation was by multiplex PCR. TCRdb lists the instrument as Illumina HiSeq 4000. CDR3 regions were amplified by Arm-PCR with iRepertoire HTBI primers to construct TCR beta libraries. Using fastp at Q25 and MiXCR, TCRdb reprocessed the public reads and kept productive beta chains. One record per CDR3 amino acid sequence lists the most common genes and DNA. The sample table records around 400,000 distinct CDR3 sequences; about a quarter of these occur just once. The ten largest account for roughly 30% of the sample.

The sequences come from peripheral blood mononuclear cells (PBMCs), collected when the disease was refractory, from a patient treated with antithyroid drugs. The receptors were sampled from a female donor with Graves disease.

This clonotype came up many times. The chain uses TRBV20-1 and TRBJ2-5; possibly TRBD2 for D (5 bases). The CDR3 spans 15 residues. Germline values: CDR1 DFQATT, CDR2 SNEGSKA (reference sequence). With 3 bases removed from V and 4 bases from J, the gap between germline ends came to 18 bases. The CDR3 here is CSARMGESSSETQYF. The CDR3 DNA reads as TGCAGTGCTAGGATGGGAGAATCTTCGTCAGAGACCCAGTACTTC.

This chain uses TRBV2 with TRBJ2-1, with 7 nucleotides matching TRBD2. The CDR3 covers 13 residues. The germline V gene encodes CDR1 SNHLY and CDR2 FYNNEI. The ends lost 3 bases at V and 4 bases at J; junction bases unmatched: 0. CDR3 loop: CASSEGGYNEQFF. CDR3 DNA sequence: TGTGCCAGCAGTGAGGGGGGGTACAATGAGCAGTTCTTC.

This clonotype was observed once. This rearrangement joins TRBV30 to TRBJ2-2, with D perhaps matching TRBD2 (7 bases). CDR1 and CDR2 (germline): GTSNPN, SVGIG (reference sequence). V was trimmed by 0 bases and J by 7 bases, leaving 12 bases between them. The CDR3 runs to 14 residues. In DNA form, the CDR3 reads TGTGCCTGGAGTGTACGGGGGGCAAACGGGGAGCTGTTTTTT. Its translation: CAWSVRGANGELFF.

The chain combines TRBV5-4 with TRBJ2-4; 14 bases align to TRBD2. V was clipped by 3 bases and J by 9 bases; unmatched bases: 5. Germline assignment: CDR1 SGHNT and CDR2 YYREEE (reference sequence). CDR3 size: 15 residues. The CDR3 nucleotides are TGTGCCAGCAGCTCTCCGGGACTAGCGGGAGTCATTCAGTACTTC. Amino acids: CASSSPGLAGVIQYF. The whole variable domain, remainder taken from reference TRBV5-4 and TRBJ2-4, is ETGVTQSPTHLIKTRGQQVTLRCSSQSGHNTVSWYQQALGQGPQFIFQYYREEENGRGNFPPRFSGLQFPNYSSELNVNALELDDSALYLCASSSPGLAGVIQYFGAGTRLSVL.

J is TRBJ2-5 and V is TRBV27; D is perhaps TRBD2 (6 bases). Germline CDR1 is MNHEY and CDR2 is SMNVEV (reference sequence). The V and J ends lost 8 bases and 1 base respectively, with 17 bases between them. The length of the CDR3 is 15 residues. In nucleotides, the CDR3 is TGTGCCAGCCGCACTCGCGGGGCCTTCCAAGAGACCCAGTACTTC. Its protein is CASRTRGAFQETQYF.

J is TRBJ2-6 and V is TRBV20-1; no reliable D call. Between the trimmed V and J ends, which lost 5 bases and 0 bases, there was a span of 11 bases. The CDR3 totals 15 residues. The V gene's germline CDR1 is DFQATT and CDR2 SNEGSKA (reference sequence). The CDR3 region is CSARRRDSGANVLTF. CDR3 sequence (DNA): TGCAGTGCTCGCCGAAGGGACTCTGGGGCCAACGTCCTGACTTTC.

This clonotype was observed a handful of times. The chain employs TRBV29-1 and TRBJ1-4; possible D gene TRBD1, 5 bases. Germline CDR1 and CDR2: SQVTM and ANQGSEA. The CDR3 is 13 amino acids. Trimming took off 3 bases at V and 8 bases at J, with 13 bases between the two ends. This CDR3 is CSVEARGEEKLFF. The CDR3 bases are TGCAGCGTTGAGGCCCGGGGGGAAGAAAAACTGTTTTTT.

The chain recombines TRBV2 with TRBJ2-5; D possibly matches TRBD1 or TRBD2 (5 bases each). The J call may be mistaken, given a closer DNA end match to TRBJ2-1. CDR3 size: 12 residues. Germline V gives CDR1 SNHLY, CDR2 FYNNEI. The CDR3: CASRPGLFEQFF. Here the CDR3 DNA reads TGTGCCAGCAGACCGGGGCTATTTGAGCAGTTCTTC.

The table lists this clonotype with many counts. The chain joins TRBV2 to TRBJ2-5, with D hard to call. In germline, CDR1 is SNHLY, CDR2 FYNNEI. The V gene lost 7 bases and the J gene lost 1 base, with 13 bases spanning the gap. CDR3 length: 14 residues. The CDR3: CASNLDNIQETQYF. CDR3 nucleotides: TGTGCCAGCAACCTCGACAATATCCAAGAGACCCAGTACTTC.

This clonotype was counted between two and nine times. This chain joins TRBV2 and TRBJ2-5; 11 nucleotides align to TRBD2. The germline V gene encodes CDR1 SNHLY and CDR2 FYNNEI. CDR3 size: 16 residues. V lost 0 bases, J lost 4 bases, and 4 bases stayed unmatched. The CDR3 sequence: CASSEALLAGAETQYF. CDR3 nucleotides: TGTGCCAGCAGTGAAGCGTTACTAGCGGGGGCAGAGACCCAGTACTTC.